The clone carrying this T cell receptor (beta chain) was counted many times. Amplification of TCR beta CDR3 regions was performed using RNA transcripts as template. Carried out on the TCR CDR3, a first-round RT-PCR used the HTBI primer set. TCRdb processed the multiplex PCR reads anew with MiXCR; each CDR3 protein has one entry. The sample includes 300,000 to 450,000 distinct CDR3 sequences, roughly 15% seen only once; the top ten take around 19%. Out of 10 ml of fresh peripheral blood came the PBMCs. These data belong to a study of T cells in Graves' hyperthyroidism and ophthalmopathy. Sequencing was performed on blood. The clonotype was recovered from a woman under 40 with Graves' ophthalmopathy.

Here the CDR3 reads CSARDGSGGGPVYEQYF. The CDR3 DNA follows: TGCAGTGCTAGAGATGGTTCAGGCGGGGGACCGGTATACGAGCAGTACTTC. This rearrangement joins TRBV20-1 to TRBJ2-7; 7 nucleotides match TRBD2. With V trimmed by 0 bases and J by 4 bases, 15 bases remained unmatched. Germline loops: CDR1 DFQATT, CDR2 SNEGSKA (reference sequence). The CDR3 is 17 residues long.